The present T cell receptor beta chain was sequenced within a study of T-cell reconstitution after alpha-beta-depleted transplantation in children. The V segment lost 5 bases and the J segment 1 base; nucleotides outside the gene matches: 7. From germline, CDR1 is ENHRY and CDR2 SYGVKD. The CDR3 covers 15 residues. Preparing the TCRbeta library involved the use of unique molecular identifiers. One entry per CDR3 protein, called by TCRdb with MiXCR from the PCR reads. In the table there are a few hundred thousand distinct CDR3 sequences, over 9.5% of which are singletons. There are many counts of this clonotype.

The input for sequencing was PBMCs from the stem cell graft donor, taken from the stem cell graft. This chain uses TRBV10-3 with TRBJ2-5; 7 positions agree with TRBD2. The receptor was derived from a human donor who donated a stem cell graft to a child with SCID. The CDR3 spells CAISPSTSSQETQYF. CDR3 nucleotides: TGTGCCATCAGTCCCTCGACTAGCAGCCAAGAGACCCAGTACTTC.